This T cell receptor (beta chain) emerged from a study of shared clonotypes between healthy human individuals. Across the study: CD8 memory received one plate per donor, CD8 naive two, CD4 memory three and CD4 naive three.

The split of CD4+ cells yielded CD45RA+ naive and CD45RA-negative memory subsets. The ends lost 4 bases at V and 9 bases at J; junction bases unmatched: 8. The CDR3 spans 15 residues. Looked up from germline, CDR1 is SGHTA and CDR2 is FQGTGA. Study-wide findings and caveats: Few donors restricted represented genetic and exposure-history diversity. Lower generation probabilities were found for non-shared clonotypes than for those shared by all four donors.

This clone was seen a single time. The antigen is unknown. Assay used: immunoSEQ multiplex PCR; TCRdb lists only in-frame clones, some missing. In the table there are over 850,000 clones, around 82% of which are singletons. V gene TRBV7-3 combines with J gene TRBJ2-1, with 11 bases identical to TRBD2. This clonotype was sampled from a young man in good health. Some clones in this sample may be carry-over from other donors' samples. The sample consisted of memory CD4+ T cells from PBMCs. Subset specified: CD45RA-negative fraction. CDR3 region: CASSSQLAGVSEQFF. CDR3 nucleotide sequence: TGTGCCAGCAGCTCGCAACTAGCGGGAGTTTCTGAGCAGTTCTTC.